The T cell receptor (beta chain) under discussion was sequenced for a study of regulatory T cells in long-lasting Graves disease. The time point: newly diagnosed GD, antithyroid drugs for less than 3 months. PBMC-derived RNA was used for the TCR library. This CDR3 spans 16 amino acids. Trimming cost V 0 bases and J 0 bases, with 13 bases left between them. CDR1 SGDLS and CDR2 YYNGEE come from the germline V gene. CDR3-region Arm-PCR and iRepertoire HTBI primers produced the TCR beta libraries. Each CDR3 protein is one row after TCRdb ran MiXCR on the multiplex PCR reads. The sample lists about 220,000 distinct CDR3 sequences; 15% to 20% were seen once. This sample was also put to use in a study of T cells in Graves' hyperthyroidism and ophthalmopathy.

This sequence was found in a woman in her twenties or thirties with Graves disease. This sample comprised peripheral blood mononuclear cells (PBMCs), obtained at new diagnosis, from a patient treated with antithyroid drugs. The rearrangement joins TRBV9 to TRBJ2-7; D is unresolved. The chain's CDR3 is CASSVVYRAVSYEQYF. For the CDR3, the DNA is TGTGCCAGCAGCGTAGTCTATCGGGCCGTCTCCTACGAGCAGTACTTC.